This is a list of T cell receptor beta chains from one sample in a study of early T cells in non-severe SARS-CoV-2 infection. One entry per CDR3 protein results from TCRdb running MiXCR on the 5' RACE reads. The data show tens of thousands of distinct CDR3 sequences, roughly 6% seen once. Sequencing was carried out using whole blood. These receptors came from an adult who was a healthcare worker with PCR-confirmed SARS-CoV-2 infection or an uninfected control (not recorded which). Each CDR3 is given with its conserved first and last residue. D genes are given only for firm matches. Clone size is given for some rows only: seen once, a few or many times, or a class if the clone is expanded.

d_call | j_call | cdr3_length | clone_size | v_call | cdr3_nt | cdr3_aa
NA | TRBJ2-1 | 15 | NA | TRBV7-6 | TGTGCCAGCAGCGCGTCTCGGGGAGTCTACAATGAGCAGTTCTTC | CASSASRGVYNEQFF
NA | TRBJ2-7 | 14 | NA | TRBV12-3/TRBV12-4 | TGTGCCAGCAGCGTCGGGACTGGGACCTACGAGCAGTACTTC | CASSVGTGTYEQYF
NA | TRBJ2-7 | 12 | many | TRBV4-3 | TGCGCCAGCAGCCAAGAGTTCGACGAGCAGTACTTC | CASSQEFDEQYF
NA | TRBJ2-3 | 13 | many | TRBV6-4 | TGTGCCAGCAGTGAGCGGGACACAGATACGCAGTATTTT | CASSERDTDTQYF
NA | TRBJ1-6 | 17 | many | TRBV20-1 | TGCAGTGCTAGAGATGGAAGGAGAGTCACCTATAATTCACCCCTCCACTTT | CSARDGRRVTYNSPLHF
NA | TRBJ2-3 | 16 | many | TRBV7-3 | TGTGCCAGCAGCGGAGGGGCTAGTAGGAGCACAGATACGCAGTATTTT | CASSGGASRSTDTQYF
TRBD1 | TRBJ2-2 | 16 | many | TRBV19 | TGTGCCAGTACCCAAGGACAGGGAGCGAACACCGGGGAGCTGTTTTTT | CASTQGQGANTGELFF
NA | TRBJ1-1 | 15 | many | TRBV14 | TGTGCCAGCAGCCACCTAACTCGGGGGCCGGCTGAAGCTTTCTTT | CASSHLTRGPAEAFF
TRBD2 | TRBJ2-5 | 18 | many | TRBV4-3 | TGCGCCAGCAGCCAAGATCTAGCGGGGGGCCTACTCCAAGAGACCCAGTACTTC | CASSQDLAGGLLQETQYF
NA | TRBJ1-2 | 14 | many | TRBV11-2 | TGTGCCAGCAGCTTAACGGGGCAGGCCTATGGCTACACCTTC | CASSLTGQAYGYTF
TRBD2 | TRBJ2-7 | 15 | many | TRBV7-2 | TGTGCCAGCAGCTTAGCTAGCGGGGGGCCTCTACAGCAGTACTTC | CASSLASGGPLQQYF
NA | TRBJ2-3 | 13 | NA | TRBV7-2 | TGTGCCAGCAGCTATTCCCCCGGGGATACGCAGTATTTT | CASSYSPGDTQYF
NA | TRBJ2-2 | 15 | many | TRBV9 | TGTGCCAGCAGCCTTGAGACAGGGAACACCGGGGAGCTGTTTTTT | CASSLETGNTGELFF
NA | TRBJ2-4 | 17 | many | TRBV15 | TGTGCCACCAGCAGAGTTGGGGATAGCTTAGCCAAAAACATTCAGTACTTC | CATSRVGDSLAKNIQYF
NA | TRBJ1-5 | 13 | many | TRBV11-2 | TGTGCCAGCTCCAGGGGTTATGGTCAGCCCCAGCATTTT | CASSRGYGQPQHF
NA | TRBJ2-5 | 11 | many | TRBV11-2 | TGTGCCAGCAGCTTAGAAGGGACACTCCGCTTC | CASSLEGTLRF
TRBD2 | TRBJ2-3 | 16 | many | TRBV18 | TGTGCCAGCTCACTCTCAGCGGGAGTGGGGGCAGATACGCAGTATTTT | CASSLSAGVGADTQYF
NA | TRBJ2-7 | 13 | many | TRBV4-3 | TGCGCCAGCAGCCTGGGAATCTCCTACGAGCAGTACTTC | CASSLGISYEQYF
TRBD2 | TRBJ2-3 | 16 | many | TRBV5-1 | TGCGCCAGCAGCTTGTCAGTGGGACTAGCGGGAGATACGCAGTATTTT | CASSLSVGLAGDTQYF
TRBD2 | TRBJ2-3 | 17 | many | TRBV4-3 | TGCGCCAGCAGCCAAGGAAGAGCGGGGGGGCTATCAGATACGCAGTATTTT | CASSQGRAGGLSDTQYF
TRBD2 | TRBJ2-1 | 19 | many | TRBV24-1 | TGTGCCACCAGTGATCCGGGAAGGACTAGCGGGAGGAACCACAATGAGCAGTTCTTC | CATSDPGRTSGRNHNEQFF
NA | TRBJ2-7 | 15 | NA | TRBV6-2/TRBV6-3 | TGTGCCAGCAGCCGGCCCCTAGGTGAAACCTACGAGCAGTACTTC | CASSRPLGETYEQYF
TRBD1 | TRBJ2-3 | 15 | NA | TRBV24-1 | TGTGCCACCAGTGTGGCGACAGGGTTCACAGATACGCAGTATTTT | CATSVATGFTDTQYF
NA | TRBJ2-7 | 13 | many | TRBV10-1 | TGCGCCAGCAGTGACTCGGGGACCTACGAGCAGTACTTC | CASSDSGTYEQYF
NA | TRBJ1-5 | 14 | few | TRBV7-9 | TGTGCCAGCAGCTTGATAGGAGACAATCAGCCCCAGCATTTT | CASSLIGDNQPQHF
NA | TRBJ2-1 | 14 | many | TRBV20-1 | TGCAGTGCGCCCCGGGAACCCTCCTACAATGAGCAGTTCTTC | CSAPREPSYNEQFF